These 19 T cell receptor beta chains came from one sample sequenced in a study of blood T cells in healthy people across ages. Primers used in a second PCR of roughly 7 to 11 cycles were a sample-barcoded 5' primer and a J-beta primer mix. TCRdb used MiXCR to reprocess the 5' RACE reads, holding one entry per CDR3 protein. The table lists over 500,000 distinct CDR3 sequences, roughly half of them singletons. Sequences were obtained from blood. These receptors originate from a woman of 80 years or more in good health.

V is TRBV28 and J is TRBJ2-4, with D tentatively TRBD1 or TRBD2 (5 bases each). The tail of the sequence fits TRBJ2-7 better, so the J call may be wrong. This CDR3 region has 10 residues. Germline V gives CDR1 MDHEN, CDR2 SYDVKM. The CDR3: CASRDVEQYF. The DNA for the CDR3 is TGTGCCAGCCGGGACGTCGAGCAGTACTTC.

This clonotype was seen more than once but under ten times. The gene calls are TRBV20-1 and TRBJ1-2; D unclear. V was trimmed by 8 bases and J by 0 bases, leaving 13 bases between them. The CDR3 is made up of 13 amino acids. Germline lookup yields CDR1 DFQATT and CDR2 SNEGSKA (reference sequence). The CDR3 region is CSTWTASNYGYTF. The CDR3 DNA follows: TGCAGTACTTGGACGGCGTCTAACTATGGCTACACCTTC.

Comment on this clonotype: At one end, the junction sequence differs from germline, possibly due to a read error. The chain employs TRBV7-3 and TRBJ1-6; a possible D gene is TRBD1 (5 bases). Germline CDR1 is SGHTA and CDR2 is FQGTGA. CDR3 size: 14 residues. The CDR3 coding sequence is TGTGCCAGCAGCGTAACATCAGGGATACCACCCCTCCACTTT. This translates into CASSVTSGIPPLHF.

This sequence joins TRBV5-1 and TRBJ2-2; either TRBD1 or TRBD2 may fit D (6 bases each). V lost 0 bases to trimming and J lost 5 bases, with 14 bases between them. This CDR3 spans 16 amino acids. CDR1 is SGHRS and CDR2 is YFSETQ in the germline V gene. Here the CDR3 reads CASSLGRGTPTGELFF. In DNA, the CDR3 is TGCGCCAGCAGCTTGGGGAGGGGGACTCCGACCGGGGAGCTGTTTTTT. Using reference TRBV5-1 and TRBJ2-2 for the parts outside the CDR3, the full variable domain is KAGVTQTPRYLIKTRGQQVTLSCSPISGHRSVSWYQQTPGQGLQFLFEYFSETQRNKGNFPGRFSGRQFSNSRSEMNVSTLELGDSALYLCASSLGRGTPTGELFFGEGSRLTVL.

V gene TRBV29-1 combines with J gene TRBJ1-2; D remains ambiguous. Trimming removed 7 bases at V and 4 bases at J, with 10 bases between. Germline assignment: CDR1 SQVTM and CDR2 ANQGSEA. This CDR3 contains 11 residues. The DNA for the CDR3 is TGCAGCGCCCTTGCCGCCTATGGCTACACCTTC. The encoded protein is CSALAAYGYTF.

This chain uses TRBV5-1 with TRBJ2-1, with D tentatively TRBD1 (6 bases). Germline CDR1 SGHRS, CDR2 YFSETQ. This CDR3 has 16 residues. V gave up 2 bases and J gave up 2 bases, with 14 bases separating them. The CDR3 DNA reads as TGCGCCAGCAGCTTCAACCTACAGGGTCCCTACAATGAGCAGTTCTTC. It translates to CASSFNLQGPYNEQFF.

To note about this clonotype: This may arise from a read error, as a much more abundant clone is one base away. The chain couples TRBV6-6 to TRBJ1-4; 10 bases are shared with TRBD1. V gave up 5 bases and J gave up 8 bases; unmatched junction bases: 5. This CDR3 contains 14 residues. Germline V CDR1 and CDR2: MNHNY, SVGAGI (reference sequence). The CDR3 loop is CASSARDRGEKLFF. CDR3 sequence (DNA): TGTGCCAGCAGTGCCCGGGACAGGGGCGAAAAACTGTTTTTT.

The V call is TRBV5-6, the J call TRBJ1-1; 12 bases are shared with TRBD1. There are 16 residues in the CDR3. Unmatched junction bases numbered 13, after V lost 2 bases and J lost 11 bases. CDR1 and CDR2 (germline): SGHDT, YYEEEE. CDR3 DNA sequence: TGTGCCAGCAGCTTATCTCCGGGACAGGGGGCCGGAGGCGCTTTCTTT. Translation gives CASSLSPGQGAGGAFF.

This clonotype was recorded at least ten times. The J gene is TRBJ2-5, the V gene TRBV2; 8 nucleotides line up with TRBD1. The CDR3 is made up of 13 amino acids. The V gene end was trimmed by 7 bases and the J gene end by 6 bases; junction bases not matched to a gene: 7. Germline-derived CDR1 and CDR2 are SNHLY and FYNNEI. CDR3 nucleotides: TGTGCCAGCACCCCGGACAGGGAAAAGACCCAGTACTTC. This translates into CASTPDREKTQYF.

This clonotype has only a few counts. The chain links TRBV7-3 to TRBJ1-3; D gene uncertain. The germline gives CDR1 SGHTA, CDR2 FQGTGA. The CDR3 totals 13 residues. With 5 bases removed from V and 3 bases from J, the gap between germline ends came to 8 bases. The chain's CDR3 is CASSPEVGNTIYF. The CDR3 bases are TGTGCCAGCAGCCCCGAAGTTGGAAACACCATATATTTT. The full variable domain, completed using reference TRBV7-3 and TRBJ1-3, is GAGVSQTPSNKVTEKGKYVELRCDPISGHTALYWYRQSLGQGPEFLIYFQGTGAADDSGLPNDRFFAVRPEGSVSTLKIQRTERGDSAVYLCASSPEVGNTIYFGEGSWLTVV.

The sample holds one count of this clonotype. The V gene is TRBV15, the J gene TRBJ1-2, with 9 bases matching TRBD1. The CDR3 consists of 15 residues. Germline V CDR1 and CDR2: LNHNV, YYDKDF (reference sequence). V shed 6 bases and J 2 bases; nucleotides not matched to a gene: 7. CDR3 DNA: TGTGCCACCAGATTTTTACAGGGGGCGAACTATGGCTACACCTTC. Its protein product is CATRFLQGANYGYTF.

This clonotype was observed many times. The V call is TRBV29-1, the J call TRBJ2-3; 14 nucleotides agree with TRBD2. V lost 7 bases, J lost 5 bases, and 17 bases stayed unmatched. Germline assignment: CDR1 SQVTM and CDR2 ANQGSEA. This CDR3 has 18 amino acids. For the CDR3, the DNA is TGCAGCGCCGGGACAGGGAATGGACTAGCGGGAGGTAAAGATACGCAGTATTTT. As protein: CSAGTGNGLAGGKDTQYF.

With respect to this clonotype: This may stem from a read error, because a much larger clone lies one nucleotide away. The chain has TRBV12-3 or TRBV12-4 and TRBJ2-4, with D perhaps being TRBD1 or TRBD2 (6 bases each). The DNA end favors TRBJ2-5, so the J call may be wrong. The CDR3 contains 17 residues. CDR3 in amino acids: CASTAAKGGWGQETQYF. As DNA, the CDR3 is TGTGCCAGCACGGCGGCTAAGGGGGGTTGGGGACAAGAGACCCAGTACTTC.

This clonotype came up many times. The chain links TRBV20-1 to TRBJ2-5; possibly TRBD1 or TRBD2 for D (5 bases each). V gave up 6 bases and J gave up 5 bases, with 19 bases separating them. Germline lookup yields CDR1 DFQATT and CDR2 SNEGSKA (reference sequence). The CDR3 runs 14 residues. The CDR3 region is CSARGPVSGETQYF. The CDR3 DNA is TGCAGTGCCCGGGGCCCAGTATCAGGGGAGACCCAGTACTTC.

CDR3 sequence reads: CSALGAGEKLFF. The CDR3 nucleotides read TGCAGCGCCTTGGGGGCAGGGGAAAAACTGTTTTTT. The V and J genes are TRBV29-1 and TRBJ1-4; TRBD1 might be the D (6 bases). This CDR3 has 12 amino acids. V was trimmed by 7 bases and J by 8 bases, leaving 14 bases between them. CDR1 is SQVTM and CDR2 is ANQGSEA in the germline V gene.

This rearrangement joins TRBV7-2 to TRBJ2-5, with a weak D call TRBD1 (5 bases). The DNA end lines up better with TRBJ2-7; the J call may be wrong. The CDR3 runs to 15 residues. Germline V gives CDR1 SGHTA, CDR2 FQGNSA. CDR3 in DNA: TGTGCCAGCAGCCTACCAGGGCTGGGTCACTACGAGCAGTACTTC. It codes for CASSLPGLGHYEQYF.

In this sample, this clonotype turned up many times. The chain employs TRBV5-1 and TRBJ2-3, with 9 bases fitting TRBD2. V lost 4 bases and J lost 5; bases outside the gene matches: 8. This CDR3 has 15 amino acids. Germline loops: CDR1 SGHRS, CDR2 YFSETQ. CDR3 DNA: TGCGCCAGCAGCCACAATAGCGGGAGAGGAGATACGCAGTATTTT. Protein: CASSHNSGRGDTQYF.

This clonotype was observed many times. The chain is built from TRBV20-1 and TRBJ2-6; 7 nucleotides match TRBD2. Germline trimming cut 3 bases from V and 1 base from J; bases unmatched to any gene: 15. Germline values: CDR1 DFQATT, CDR2 SNEGSKA (reference sequence). The CDR3 totals 19 residues. CDR3 DNA sequence: TGCAGTGCTAGTTTGAGTAGTGGGAGGGCCAAGTCTGGGGCCAACGTCCTGACTTTC. The encoded protein is CSASLSSGRAKSGANVLTF.

The rearrangement links TRBV20-1 to TRBJ2-7; 8 bases agree with TRBD2. Looked up from germline, CDR1 is DFQATT and CDR2 is SNEGSKA (reference sequence). This CDR3 spans 15 amino acids. The ends lost 3 bases at V and 4 bases at J; junction bases unmatched: 11. The CDR3 DNA sequence: TGCAGTGCTAGTACGGGACTAGGTGCGGCGTACGAGCAGTACTTC. Translating it yields CSASTGLGAAYEQYF.